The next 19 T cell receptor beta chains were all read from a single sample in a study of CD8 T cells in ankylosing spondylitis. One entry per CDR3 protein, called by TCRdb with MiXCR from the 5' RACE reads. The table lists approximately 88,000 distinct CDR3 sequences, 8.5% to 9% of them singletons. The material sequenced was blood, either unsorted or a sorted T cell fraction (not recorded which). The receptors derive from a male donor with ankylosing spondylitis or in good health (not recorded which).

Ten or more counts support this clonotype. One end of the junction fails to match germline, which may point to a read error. CDR3 DNA: TGCAGTGCCCGCGGAACAGGTCCCCCCCACTTC. Its protein is CSARGTGPPHF. The V gene is TRBV20-1, the J gene TRBJ2-5, with a tentative D call TRBD1 (5 bases). The CDR3 is 11 residues long. Looked up from germline, CDR1 is DFQATT and CDR2 is SNEGSKA (reference sequence).

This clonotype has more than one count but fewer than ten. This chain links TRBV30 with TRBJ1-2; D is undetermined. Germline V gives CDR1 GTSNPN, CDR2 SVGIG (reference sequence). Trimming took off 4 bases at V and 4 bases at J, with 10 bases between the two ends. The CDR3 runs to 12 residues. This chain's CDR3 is CAWKEEFYGYTF. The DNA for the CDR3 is TGTGCCTGGAAGGAAGAGTTCTATGGCTACACCTTC.

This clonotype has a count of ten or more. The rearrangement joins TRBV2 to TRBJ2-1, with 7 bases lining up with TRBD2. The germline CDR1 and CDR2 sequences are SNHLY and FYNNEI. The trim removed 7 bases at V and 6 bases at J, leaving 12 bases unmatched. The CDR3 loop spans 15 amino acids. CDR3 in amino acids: CASMWTSRRANEQFF. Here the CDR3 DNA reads TGTGCCAGCATGTGGACTAGTAGGAGGGCCAATGAGCAGTTCTTC.

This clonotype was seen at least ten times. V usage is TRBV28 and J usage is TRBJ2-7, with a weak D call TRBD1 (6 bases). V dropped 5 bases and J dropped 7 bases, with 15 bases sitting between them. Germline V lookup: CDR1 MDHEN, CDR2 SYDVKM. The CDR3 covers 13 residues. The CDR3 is CASSTLGQSEQYF. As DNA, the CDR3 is TGTGCCAGCAGTACACTTGGACAGTCAGAGCAGTACTTC.

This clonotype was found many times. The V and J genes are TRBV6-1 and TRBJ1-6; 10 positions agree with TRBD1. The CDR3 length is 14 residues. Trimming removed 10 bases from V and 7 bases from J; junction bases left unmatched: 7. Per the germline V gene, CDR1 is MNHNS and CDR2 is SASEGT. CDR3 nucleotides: TGTGCCAACAGAAGACAGGGGGCGAATTCACCCCTCCACTTT. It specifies CANRRQGANSPLHF.

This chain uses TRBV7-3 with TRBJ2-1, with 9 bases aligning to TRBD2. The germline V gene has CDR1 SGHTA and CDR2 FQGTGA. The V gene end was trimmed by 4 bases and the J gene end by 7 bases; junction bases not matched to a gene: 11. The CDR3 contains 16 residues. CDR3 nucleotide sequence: TGTGCCAGCAGCTCCACGCTAGCGGGGCCTGAGAATGAGCAGTTCTTC. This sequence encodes CASSSTLAGPENEQFF.

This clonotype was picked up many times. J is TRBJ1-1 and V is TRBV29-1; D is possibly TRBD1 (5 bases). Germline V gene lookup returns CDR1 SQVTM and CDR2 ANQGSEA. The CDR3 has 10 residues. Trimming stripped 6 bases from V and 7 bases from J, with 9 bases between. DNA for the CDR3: TGCAGCGTGTTGGACATTGAAGCTTTCTTT. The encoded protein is CSVLDIEAFF. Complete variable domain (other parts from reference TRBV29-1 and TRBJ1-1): SAVISQKPSRDICQRGTSLTIQCQVDSQVTMMFWYRQQPGQSLTLIATANQGSEATYESGFVIDKFPISRPNLTFSTLTVSNMSPEDSSIYLCSVLDIEAFFGQGTRLTVV.

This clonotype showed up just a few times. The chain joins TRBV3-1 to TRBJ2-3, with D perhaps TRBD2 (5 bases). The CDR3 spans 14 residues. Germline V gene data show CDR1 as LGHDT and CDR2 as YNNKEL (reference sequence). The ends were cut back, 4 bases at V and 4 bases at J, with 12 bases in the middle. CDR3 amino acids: CASSPGGQPDTQYF. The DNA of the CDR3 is TGTGCCAGCAGCCCCGGAGGCCAGCCAGATACGCAGTATTTT.

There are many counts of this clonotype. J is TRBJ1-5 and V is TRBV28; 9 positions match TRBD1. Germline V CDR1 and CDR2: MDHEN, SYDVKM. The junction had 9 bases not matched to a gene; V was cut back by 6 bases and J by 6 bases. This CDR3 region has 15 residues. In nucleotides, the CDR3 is TGTGCCAGCAGCCAGGACAGGGGAGGACGTCAGCCCCAGCATTTT. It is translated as CASSQDRGGRQPQHF.

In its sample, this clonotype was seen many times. CDR3 sequence: CASSQATGGPTDTQYF. As DNA, the CDR3 is TGTGCCAGCAGCCAGGCTACAGGGGGGCCCACAGATACGCAGTATTTT. The V and J genes are TRBV3-1 and TRBJ2-3, with TRBD1 matching 8 bases. CDR1 and CDR2 (germline): LGHDT, YNNKEL (reference sequence). V trimming: 3 bases; J trimming: 2 bases; junction bases outside the gene matches: 7. CDR3 length equals 16 residues.

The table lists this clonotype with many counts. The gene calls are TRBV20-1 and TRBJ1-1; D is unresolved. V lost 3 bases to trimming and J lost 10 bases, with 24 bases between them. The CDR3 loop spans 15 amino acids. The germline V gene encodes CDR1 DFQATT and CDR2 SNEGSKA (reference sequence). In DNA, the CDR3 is TGCAGTGCTAGTACGCAGTTGAAGCTGAGGATGGGAGCTTTCTTT. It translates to CSASTQLKLRMGAFF.

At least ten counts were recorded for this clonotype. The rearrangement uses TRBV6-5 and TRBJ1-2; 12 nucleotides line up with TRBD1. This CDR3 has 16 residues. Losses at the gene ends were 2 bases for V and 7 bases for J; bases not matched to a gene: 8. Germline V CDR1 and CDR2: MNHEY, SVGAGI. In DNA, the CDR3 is TGTGCCAGCAGTTACCTAATGGGACAGGGGGCGGGTGGCTACACCTTC. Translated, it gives CASSYLMGQGAGGYTF.

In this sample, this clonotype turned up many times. In nucleotides, the CDR3 is TGCAGTGCCCCCCAAGGGGGAGTCAGCACAGATACGCAGTATTTT. This sequence encodes CSAPQGGVSTDTQYF. The V and J genes are TRBV20-1 and TRBJ2-3; possibly TRBD1 for D (6 bases). This CDR3 has 15 residues. Deletions cut 6 bases from V and 0 bases from J, with 16 bases between. Germline lookup yields CDR1 DFQATT and CDR2 SNEGSKA (reference sequence).

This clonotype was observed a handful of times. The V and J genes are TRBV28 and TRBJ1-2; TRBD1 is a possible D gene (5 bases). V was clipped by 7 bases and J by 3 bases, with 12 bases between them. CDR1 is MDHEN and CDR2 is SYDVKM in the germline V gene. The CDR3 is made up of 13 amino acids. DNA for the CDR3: TGTGCCAGCAACACTGACAGCTACTATGGCTACACCTTC. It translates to CASNTDSYYGYTF.

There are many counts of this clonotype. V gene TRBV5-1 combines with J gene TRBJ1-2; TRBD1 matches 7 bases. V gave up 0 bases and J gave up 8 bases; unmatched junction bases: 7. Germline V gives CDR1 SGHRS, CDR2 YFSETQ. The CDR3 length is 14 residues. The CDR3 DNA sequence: TGCGCCAGCAGCTTGGATAGGGGGCTCGAAGGCTACACCTTC. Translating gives CASSLDRGLEGYTF.

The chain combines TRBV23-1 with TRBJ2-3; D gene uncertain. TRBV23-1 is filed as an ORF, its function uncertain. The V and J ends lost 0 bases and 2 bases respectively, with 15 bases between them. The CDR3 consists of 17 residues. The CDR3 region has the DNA TGCGCCAGCAGTCAATCGACTTGGGCAGCCAACACAGATACGCAGTATTTT. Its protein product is CASSQSTWAANTDTQYF.

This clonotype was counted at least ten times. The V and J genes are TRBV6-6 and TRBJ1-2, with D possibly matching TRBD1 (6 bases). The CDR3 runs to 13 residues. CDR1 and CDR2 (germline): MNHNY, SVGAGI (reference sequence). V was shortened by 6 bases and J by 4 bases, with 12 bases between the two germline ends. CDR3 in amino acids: CASSPQGVYGYTF. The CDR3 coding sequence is TGTGCCAGCAGCCCACAGGGCGTCTATGGCTACACCTTC.

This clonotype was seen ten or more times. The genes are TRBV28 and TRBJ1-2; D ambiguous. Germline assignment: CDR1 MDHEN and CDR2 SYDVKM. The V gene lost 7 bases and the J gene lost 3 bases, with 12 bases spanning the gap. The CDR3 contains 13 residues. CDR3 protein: CASTSLRDYGYTF. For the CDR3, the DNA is TGTGCCAGCACCAGTTTAAGGGACTATGGCTACACCTTC.

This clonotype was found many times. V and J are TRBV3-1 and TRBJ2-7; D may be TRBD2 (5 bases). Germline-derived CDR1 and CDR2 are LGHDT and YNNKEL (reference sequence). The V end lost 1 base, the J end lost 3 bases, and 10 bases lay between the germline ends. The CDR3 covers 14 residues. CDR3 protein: CASSQVRGFYEQYF. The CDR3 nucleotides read TGTGCCAGCAGCCAAGTGAGAGGGTTCTACGAGCAGTACTTC.